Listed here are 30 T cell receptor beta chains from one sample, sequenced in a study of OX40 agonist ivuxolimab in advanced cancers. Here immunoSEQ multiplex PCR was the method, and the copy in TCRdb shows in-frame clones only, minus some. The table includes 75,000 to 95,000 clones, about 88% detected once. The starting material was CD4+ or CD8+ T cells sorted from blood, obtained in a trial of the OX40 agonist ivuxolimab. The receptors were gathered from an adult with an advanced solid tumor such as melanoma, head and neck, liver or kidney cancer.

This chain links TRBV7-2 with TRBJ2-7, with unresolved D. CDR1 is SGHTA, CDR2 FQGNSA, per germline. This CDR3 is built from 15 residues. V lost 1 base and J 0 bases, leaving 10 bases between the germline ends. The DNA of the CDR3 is TGTGCCAGCAGCTTAGGTAGCCGGCTCTCCTACGAGCAGTACTTC. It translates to CASSLGSRLSYEQYF.

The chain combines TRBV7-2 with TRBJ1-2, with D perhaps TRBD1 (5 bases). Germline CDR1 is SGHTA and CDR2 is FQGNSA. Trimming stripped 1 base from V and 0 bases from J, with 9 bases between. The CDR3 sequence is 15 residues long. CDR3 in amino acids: CASSLDGASNYGYTF. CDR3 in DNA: TGTGCCAGCAGCTTAGATGGGGCCTCTAACTATGGCTACACCTTC.

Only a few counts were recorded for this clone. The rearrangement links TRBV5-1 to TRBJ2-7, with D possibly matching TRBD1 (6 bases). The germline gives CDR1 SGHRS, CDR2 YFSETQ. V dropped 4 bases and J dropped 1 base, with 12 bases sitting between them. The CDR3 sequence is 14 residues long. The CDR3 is CASSTWTASYEQYF. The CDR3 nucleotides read TGCGCCAGCAGCACGTGGACAGCTTCCTACGAGCAGTACTTC.

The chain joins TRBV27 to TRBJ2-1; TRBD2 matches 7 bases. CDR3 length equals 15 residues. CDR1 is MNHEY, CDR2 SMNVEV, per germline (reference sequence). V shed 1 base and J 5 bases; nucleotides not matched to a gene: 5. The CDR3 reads CASSLYRLADNEQFF. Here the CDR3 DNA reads TGTGCCAGCAGTTTATATCGGCTAGCGGACAATGAGCAGTTCTTC.

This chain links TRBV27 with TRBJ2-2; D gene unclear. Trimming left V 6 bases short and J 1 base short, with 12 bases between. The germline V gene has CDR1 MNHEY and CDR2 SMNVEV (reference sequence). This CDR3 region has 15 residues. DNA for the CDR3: TGTGCCAGCAGCCTATTGTTACGGAACACCGGGGAGCTGTTTTTT. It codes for CASSLLLRNTGELFF.

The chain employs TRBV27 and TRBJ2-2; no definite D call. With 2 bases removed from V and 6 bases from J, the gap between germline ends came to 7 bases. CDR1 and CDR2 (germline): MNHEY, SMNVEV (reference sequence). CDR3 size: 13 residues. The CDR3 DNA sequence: TGTGCCAGCAGTTTAAGGTTGGCCGGGGAGCTGTTTTTT. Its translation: CASSLRLAGELFF.

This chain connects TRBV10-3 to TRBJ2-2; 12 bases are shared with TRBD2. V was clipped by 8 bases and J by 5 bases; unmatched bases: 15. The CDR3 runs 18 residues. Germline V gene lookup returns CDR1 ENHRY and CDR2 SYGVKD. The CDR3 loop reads CAIPSGRTSGARTGELFF. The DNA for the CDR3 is TGTGCCATCCCAAGTGGTCGGACTAGCGGGGCGAGGACCGGGGAGCTGTTTTTT.

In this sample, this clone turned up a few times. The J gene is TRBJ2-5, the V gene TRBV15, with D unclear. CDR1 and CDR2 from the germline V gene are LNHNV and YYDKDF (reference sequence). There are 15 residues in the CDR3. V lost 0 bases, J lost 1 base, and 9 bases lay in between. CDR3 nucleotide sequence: TGTGCCACCAGCAGAGATCTGGGCCCCCAAGAGACCCAGTACTTC. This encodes CATSRDLGPQETQYF.

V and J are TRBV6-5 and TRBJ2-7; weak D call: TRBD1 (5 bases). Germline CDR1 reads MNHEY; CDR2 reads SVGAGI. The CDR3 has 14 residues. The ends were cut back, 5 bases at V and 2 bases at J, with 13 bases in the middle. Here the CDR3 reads CASSGTLDTYEQYF. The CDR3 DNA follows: TGTGCCAGCAGTGGAACCTTGGACACCTACGAGCAGTACTTC.

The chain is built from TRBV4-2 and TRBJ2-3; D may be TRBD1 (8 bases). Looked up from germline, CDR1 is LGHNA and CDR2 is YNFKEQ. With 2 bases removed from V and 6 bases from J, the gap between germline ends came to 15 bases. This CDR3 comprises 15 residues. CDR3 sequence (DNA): TGTGCCAGCAGCCAATCGGACAGGGAGGGGGATACGCAGTATTTT. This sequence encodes CASSQSDREGDTQYF.

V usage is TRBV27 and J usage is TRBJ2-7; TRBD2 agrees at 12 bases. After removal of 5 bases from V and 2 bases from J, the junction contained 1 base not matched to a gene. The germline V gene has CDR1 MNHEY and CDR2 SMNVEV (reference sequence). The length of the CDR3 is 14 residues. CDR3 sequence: CASSTSGGTYEQYF. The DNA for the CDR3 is TGTGCCAGCAGTACTAGCGGGGGGACCTACGAGCAGTACTTC.

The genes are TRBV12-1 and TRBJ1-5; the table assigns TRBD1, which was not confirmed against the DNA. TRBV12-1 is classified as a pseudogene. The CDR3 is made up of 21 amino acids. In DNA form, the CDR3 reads TGTGCCAGCAGCCGCCAAACCCGTGACAGGGCGAATAATTATAGCAATCAGCCCCAGCATTTT. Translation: CASSRQTRDRANNYSNQPQHF.

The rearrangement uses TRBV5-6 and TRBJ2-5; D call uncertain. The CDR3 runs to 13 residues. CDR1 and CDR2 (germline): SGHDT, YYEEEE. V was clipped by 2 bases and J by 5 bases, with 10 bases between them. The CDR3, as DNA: TGTGCCAGCAGCTTTTTAAGGGCGGAGACCCAGTACTTC. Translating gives CASSFLRAETQYF.

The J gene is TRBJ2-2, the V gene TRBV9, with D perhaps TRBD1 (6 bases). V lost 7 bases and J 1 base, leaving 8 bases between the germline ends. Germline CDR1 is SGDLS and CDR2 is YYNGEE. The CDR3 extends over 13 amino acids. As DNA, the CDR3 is TGTGCCAGCCGACAGGAGAACACCGGGGAGCTGTTTTTT. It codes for CASRQENTGELFF.

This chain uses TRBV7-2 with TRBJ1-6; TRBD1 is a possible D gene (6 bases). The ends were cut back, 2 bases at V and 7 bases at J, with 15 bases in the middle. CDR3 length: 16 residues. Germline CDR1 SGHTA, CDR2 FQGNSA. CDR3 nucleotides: TGTGCCAGCAGCTTATTCGGCAGGGGCGTCAATTCACCCCTCCACTTT. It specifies CASSLFGRGVNSPLHF. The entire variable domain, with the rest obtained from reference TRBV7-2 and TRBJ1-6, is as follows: GAGVSQSPSNKVTEKGKDVELRCDPISGHTALYWYRQSLGQGLEFLIYFQGNSAPDKSGLPSDRFSAERTGGSVSTLTIQRTQQEDSAVYLCASSLFGRGVNSPLHFGNGTRLTVT.

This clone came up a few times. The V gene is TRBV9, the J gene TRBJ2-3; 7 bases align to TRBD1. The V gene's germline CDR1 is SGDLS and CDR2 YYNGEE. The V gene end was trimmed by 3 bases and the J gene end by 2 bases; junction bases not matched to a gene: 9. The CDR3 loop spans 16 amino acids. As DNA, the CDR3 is TGTGCCAGCAGCGGGGGCACAGGGGATACCACAGATACGCAGTATTTT. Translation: CASSGGTGDTTDTQYF.

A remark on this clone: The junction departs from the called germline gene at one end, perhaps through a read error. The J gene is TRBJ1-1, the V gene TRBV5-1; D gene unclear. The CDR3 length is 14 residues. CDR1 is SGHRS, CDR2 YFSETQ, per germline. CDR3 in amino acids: CASSLAHGNAEAFF. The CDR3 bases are TGCGCCAGCAGCTTGGCCCACGGGAACGCTGAAGCTTTCTTT.

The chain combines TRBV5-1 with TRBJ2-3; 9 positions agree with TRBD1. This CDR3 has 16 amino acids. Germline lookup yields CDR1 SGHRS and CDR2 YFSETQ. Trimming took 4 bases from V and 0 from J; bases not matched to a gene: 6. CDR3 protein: CASSRGTGSSTDTQYF. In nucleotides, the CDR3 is TGCGCCAGCAGCAGAGGGACAGGGTCTAGCACAGATACGCAGTATTTT.

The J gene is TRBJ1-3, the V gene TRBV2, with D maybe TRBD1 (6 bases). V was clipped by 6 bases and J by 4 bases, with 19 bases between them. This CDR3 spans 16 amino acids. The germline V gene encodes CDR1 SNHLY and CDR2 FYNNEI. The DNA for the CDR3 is TGTGCCAGCAGGCTCGGTGGCAGGGGATTCGGAAACACCATATATTTT. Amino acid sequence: CASRLGGRGFGNTIYF.

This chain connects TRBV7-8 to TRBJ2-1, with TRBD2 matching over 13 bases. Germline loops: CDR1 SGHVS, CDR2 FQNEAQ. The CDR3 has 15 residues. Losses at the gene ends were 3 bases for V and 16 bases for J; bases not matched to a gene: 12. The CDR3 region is CASSFTPSTSGGGFF. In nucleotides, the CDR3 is TGTGCCAGCAGCTTTACCCCAAGTACTAGCGGGGGGGGTTTCTTC.

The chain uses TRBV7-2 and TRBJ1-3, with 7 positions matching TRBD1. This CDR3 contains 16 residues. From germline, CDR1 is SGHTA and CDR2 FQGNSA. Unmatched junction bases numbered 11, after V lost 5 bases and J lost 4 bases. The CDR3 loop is CASSARTGVYGNTIYF. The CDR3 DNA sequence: TGTGCCAGCAGCGCGCGAACAGGGGTGTACGGAAACACCATATATTTT.

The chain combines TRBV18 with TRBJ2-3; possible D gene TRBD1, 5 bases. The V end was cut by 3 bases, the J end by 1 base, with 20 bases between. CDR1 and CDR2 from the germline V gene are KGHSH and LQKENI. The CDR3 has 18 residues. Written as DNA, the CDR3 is TGTGCCAGCTCACCTGCAACTCCGCAGGGATTTGGCACAGATACGCAGTATTTT. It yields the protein CASSPATPQGFGTDTQYF.

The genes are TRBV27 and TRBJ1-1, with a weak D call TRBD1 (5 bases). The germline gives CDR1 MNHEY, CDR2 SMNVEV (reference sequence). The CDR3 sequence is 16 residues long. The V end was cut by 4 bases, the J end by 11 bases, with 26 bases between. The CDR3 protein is CASSSLPGTSWTLAFF. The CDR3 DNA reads TGTGCCAGCAGTTCCCTCCCGGGGACGAGCTGGACCCTCGCTTTCTTT.

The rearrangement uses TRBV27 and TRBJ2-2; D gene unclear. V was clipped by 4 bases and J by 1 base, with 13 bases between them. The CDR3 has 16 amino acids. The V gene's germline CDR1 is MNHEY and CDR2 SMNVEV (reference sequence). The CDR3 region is CASSSGSLMNTGELFF. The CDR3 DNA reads TGTGCCAGCAGTTCTGGGTCCCTTATGAACACCGGGGAGCTGTTTTTT.

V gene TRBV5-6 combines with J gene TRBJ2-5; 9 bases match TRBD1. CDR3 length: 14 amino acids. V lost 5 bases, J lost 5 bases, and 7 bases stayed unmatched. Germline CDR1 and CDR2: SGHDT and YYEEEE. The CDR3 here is CASREGQGTETQYF. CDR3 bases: TGTGCCAGCAGGGAAGGACAGGGGACGGAGACCCAGTACTTC.

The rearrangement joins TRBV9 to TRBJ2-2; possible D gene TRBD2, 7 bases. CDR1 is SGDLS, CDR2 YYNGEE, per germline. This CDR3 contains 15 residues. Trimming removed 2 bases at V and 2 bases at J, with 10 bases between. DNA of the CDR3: TGTGCCAGCAGCGTGCGGGGGCTTAACACCGGGGAGCTGTTTTTT. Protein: CASSVRGLNTGELFF.

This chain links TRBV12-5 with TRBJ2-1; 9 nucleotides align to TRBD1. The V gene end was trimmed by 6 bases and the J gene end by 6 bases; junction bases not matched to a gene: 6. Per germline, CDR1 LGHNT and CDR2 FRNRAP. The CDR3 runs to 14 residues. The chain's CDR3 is CASGSGTGINEQFF. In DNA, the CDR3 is TGTGCTAGTGGCTCCGGGACAGGGATCAATGAGCAGTTCTTC.

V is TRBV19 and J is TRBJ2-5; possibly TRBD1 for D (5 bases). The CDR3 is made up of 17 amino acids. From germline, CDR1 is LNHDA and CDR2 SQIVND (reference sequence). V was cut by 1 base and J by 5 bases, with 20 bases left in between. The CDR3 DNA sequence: TGTGCCAGTAGTATAGGAAAGAGAGCAGGGTCTGTGGAGACCCAGTACTTC. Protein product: CASSIGKRAGSVETQYF.

The CDR3 loop reads CASSGRLQGTDTQYF. Here the CDR3 DNA reads TGTGCCAGTAGTGGGAGACTCCAGGGGACAGATACGCAGTATTTT. V and J are TRBV19 and TRBJ2-3; possible D gene TRBD1, 6 bases. The CDR3 loop spans 15 amino acids. Germline-derived CDR1 and CDR2 are LNHDA and SQIVND (reference sequence). V lost 5 bases and J lost 3, with 15 bases in between.

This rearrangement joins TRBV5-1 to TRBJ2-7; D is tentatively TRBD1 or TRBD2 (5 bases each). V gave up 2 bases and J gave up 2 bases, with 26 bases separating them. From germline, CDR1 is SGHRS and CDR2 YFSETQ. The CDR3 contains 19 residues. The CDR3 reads CASSFSADTALGGTYEQYF. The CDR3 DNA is TGCGCCAGCAGCTTTTCCGCGGACACGGCACTTGGGGGAACCTACGAGCAGTACTTC.